The 5 T cell receptor beta chains below all came from one sample that was sequenced in a study of blood T cell repertoires in COVID-19. TCRdb's copy holds only in-frame clones and misses some; the assay was immunoSEQ multiplex PCR. The sample holds 290,000 or so clones, approximately 85% seen once. Sequenced: peripheral blood. The receptor source for this set is a man over 45 with active or convalescent COVID-19.

The rearrangement uses TRBV7-2 and TRBJ2-5, with D perhaps matching TRBD1 (6 bases). The V end lost 10 bases, the J end lost 2 bases, and 11 bases lay between the germline ends. Germline V lookup: CDR1 SGHTA, CDR2 FQGNSA. CDR3 length: 12 amino acids. CDR3 residues: CATGQTQETQYF. The CDR3 coding sequence is TGTGCCACTGGACAGACGCAAGAGACCCAGTACTTC.

The rearrangement uses TRBV11-3 and TRBJ2-1; 8 bases are a match to TRBD2. The junction had 9 bases not matched to a gene; V was cut back by 4 bases and J by 4 bases. The V gene's germline CDR1 is SGHNT and CDR2 YENEEA. The CDR3 spans 16 residues. The CDR3 spells CASSSGTGGPYNEQFF. DNA for the CDR3: TGTGCCAGCAGCTCTGGGACGGGAGGGCCATACAATGAGCAGTTCTTC.

This chain links TRBV6-5 with TRBJ1-1; no firm D call. Trimming left V 0 bases short and J 7 bases short, with 12 bases between. CDR3 size: 14 residues. The germline gives CDR1 MNHEY, CDR2 SVGAGI. In DNA, the CDR3 is TGTGCCAGCAGTTACTCCCCGTGGGAGATTGAAGCTTTCTTT. It encodes CASSYSPWEIEAFF.

On this clone: Other nucleotide sequences from this sample produce the same CDR3. V gene TRBV19 combines with J gene TRBJ1-2, with TRBD1 matching over 10 bases. This CDR3 has 13 amino acids. With 4 bases clipped from V and 6 bases from J, the junction kept 2 bases outside the gene matches. CDR1 is LNHDA and CDR2 is SQIVND in the germline V gene (reference sequence). CDR3 loop: CASSRGQGNGYTF. In nucleotides, the CDR3 is TGTGCCAGTAGTAGGGGACAGGGGAATGGCTACACCTTC.

This clone was detected once. The rearrangement links TRBV10-3 to TRBJ2-3, with 11 positions matching TRBD1. Looked up from germline, CDR1 is ENHRY and CDR2 is SYGVKD. The J segment lost 4 bases and the V segment lost 0 bases, leaving 3 bases of the junction unmatched. This CDR3 is 16 amino acids long. CDR3 sequence (DNA): TGTGCCATCAGTGAGTCAGGACAGGGGGCCTCAGATACGCAGTATTTT. It codes for CAISESGQGASDTQYF.